Sequencing of this TCR beta chain was carried out in a study of blood T cell repertoires in COVID-19. About the research overall: Italy, Spain and the United States were the sources of the convalescent and acute COVID-19 samples.

TCRdb's copy holds only in-frame clones and misses some; the assay was immunoSEQ multiplex PCR. The table shows 200,000 to 250,000 clones, with around 82% occurring only once. CDR3 length: 17 residues. The V gene's germline CDR1 is SGHVS and CDR2 FQNEAQ. The J segment lost 5 bases and the V segment lost 0 bases, leaving 6 bases of the junction unmatched. This chain links TRBV7-8 with TRBJ2-5, with TRBD2 identical over 13 bases. The sequenced sample consisted of peripheral blood. This receptor was obtained from an older woman with acute or convalescent COVID-19. In DNA form, the CDR3 reads TGTGCCAGCAGCTTAGCTCCAAGGACTAGCGGGGGTGAGACCCAGTACTTC. Its translation is CASSLAPRTSGGETQYF.